This T cell receptor (beta chain) is drawn from a study of shared clonotypes between healthy human individuals. Germline-derived CDR1 and CDR2 are SGHTA and FQGNSA. V lost 1 base and J lost 4; bases outside the gene matches: 3. The CDR3 is made up of 15 amino acids. This table comes from immunoSEQ multiplex PCR, and its TCRdb copy is limited to in-frame clones, with some not included. The sample shows under 1,100,000 clones, approximately 68% of them seen only once. This clonotype was sampled from a man between 18 and 35 years old in good health. The sequenced sample consisted of memory CD4+ T cells sorted from blood. The sample's subset: CD45RA-negative fraction. The chain joins TRBV7-2 to TRBJ1-1, with TRBD1 matching 10 bases. The CDR3 loop reads CASSLGQGALTEAFF. CDR3 nucleotide sequence: TGTGCCAGCAGCTTAGGACAGGGGGCTCTCACTGAAGCTTTCTTT.